This T cell receptor (beta chain) is from a study of CXCR3-negative and CXCR3-positive naive CD8 T cells. Study results and limitations: From TRB CDR3 properties, TCR strength was inferred; surface CD5 did not differ between naive subsets.

Those CD8+ T cells considered naive were CD45RO-CCR7+CD27+CD95-. As regards this clonotype: Its antigen is as yet unknown.

The authors made the TRB cDNA libraries by 5' RACE using UMI labels. TCRdb re-called the 5' RACE reads and shows each CDR3 protein once, DNA omitted. Its table records 84,000 or so distinct CDR3 sequences. Germline V gene data show CDR1 as SGHTS and CDR2 as YDEGEE. The CDR3 runs 17 residues. This TCR came from a human donor in good health. Some clones in this sample may be carry-over from other donors' samples. The material sequenced was naive CXCR3- CD8+ T cells from blood. The subset here: CD45RO-CCR7+CD27+CD95- naive CD8+ T cells lacking CXCR3 (TNR3-). The rearrangement joins TRBV5-8 to TRBJ2-5; TCRdb calls TRBD2, which cannot be checked without DNA. CDR3 region: CASSLWYAGGPPETQYF.